The 17 T cell receptor beta chains below come from one sample, sequenced in a study of blood T cell repertoires in COVID-19. The table came from immunoSEQ multiplex PCR; TCRdb's copy has only in-frame clones and leaves some out. The sample includes under 500,000 clones, about 85% of them seen just once. Input material: PBMCs or T cells enriched from blood (not recorded which). All receptors derive from a woman between 18 and 29 years old with acute COVID-19.

The chain carries TRBV19 and TRBJ1-5; D uncertain. V was clipped by 1 base and J by 12 bases, with 13 bases between them. CDR1 is LNHDA and CDR2 is SQIVND in the germline V gene (reference sequence). This CDR3 region has 13 residues. This CDR3 is CASSIGGVPNQHF. Here the CDR3 DNA reads TGTGCCAGTAGTATAGGAGGCGTCCCTAACCAGCATTTT.

This chain connects TRBV11-3 to TRBJ2-2; 12 bases agree with TRBD2. This CDR3 has 16 residues. Germline lookup yields CDR1 SGHNT and CDR2 YENEEA. Trimming at V came to 3 bases and at J to 6 bases, leaving 5 bases not matched to a gene. The CDR3 DNA is TGTGCCAGCAGCTTCCTAGCGGGGGGGTACGCCGGGGAGCTGTTTTTT. The encoded protein is CASSFLAGGYAGELFF.

V is TRBV7-2 and J is TRBJ2-2; 8 positions match TRBD1. The J segment lost 5 bases and the V segment lost 7 bases, leaving 6 bases of the junction unmatched. Germline V CDR1 and CDR2: SGHTA, FQGNSA. CDR3 length: 14 amino acids. Written as DNA, the CDR3 is TGTGCCAGCAAAAACCAGGGGGCGACCGGGGAGCTGTTTTTT. Its translation: CASKNQGATGELFF.

The chain has TRBV19 and TRBJ2-7; tentatively, D is TRBD1 (5 bases). Germline V gives CDR1 LNHDA, CDR2 SQIVND (reference sequence). V lost 5 bases and J 4 bases, leaving 15 bases between the germline ends. This CDR3 spans 14 amino acids. The CDR3 nucleotides are TGTGCCAGTAGTCCCAGGGATAACAGGTACGAGCAGTACTTC. It encodes CASSPRDNRYEQYF.

The chain joins TRBV4-1 to TRBJ1-1, with 9 bases matching TRBD1. V gave up 2 bases and J gave up 5 bases; unmatched junction bases: 6. CDR3 size: 15 residues. The germline CDR1 and CDR2 sequences are MGHRA and YSYEKL. CDR3 nucleotide sequence: TGCGCCAGCAGCCAAAGGGACAGGGTGGAAACTGAAGCTTTCTTT. Amino acids: CASSQRDRVETEAFF.

Only one count was recorded for this clone. An end of the junction does not agree with germline; a read error may underlie this. The chain employs TRBV7-8 and TRBJ2-7; the D gene is possibly TRBD2 (5 bases). From germline, CDR1 is SGHVS and CDR2 FQNEAQ. CDR3 size: 14 residues. Here the CDR3 DNA reads TGTGCCAGCAGCTTAACAGAAAACGACTACGAGCCGTACTTC. This encodes CASSLTENDYEPYF.

This clone was detected a few times. The V gene is TRBV27, the J gene TRBJ2-7; possibly TRBD2 for D (6 bases). V was trimmed by 6 bases and J by 3 bases, leaving 27 bases between them. The CDR3 spans 18 residues. Germline V lookup: CDR1 MNHEY, CDR2 SMNVEV (reference sequence). CDR3 coding DNA: TGTGCCAGCAGGAGCATAGCGATGGCGGGATATAATTACTACGAGCAGTACTTC. Its protein product is CASRSIAMAGYNYYEQYF.

This clone was seen once. The V gene is TRBV28, the J gene TRBJ2-7, with 8 positions matching TRBD2. The CDR3 spans 14 residues. V shed 7 bases, J shed 2 bases, and the junction held 7 bases outside the gene matches. The V gene's germline CDR1 is MDHEN and CDR2 SYDVKM. The CDR3 DNA reads TGTGCCAGCAAACTGGGGCGGGAGGCCTACGAGCAGTACTTC. Protein product: CASKLGREAYEQYF.

The chain employs TRBV18 and TRBJ1-5; no firm D call. Germline values: CDR1 KGHSH, CDR2 LQKENI. V was pared by 6 bases and J by 0 bases, with 12 bases between. This CDR3 region has 15 residues. The CDR3 protein is CASSALHFSNQPQHF. DNA of the CDR3: TGTGCCAGCTCCGCACTACACTTTAGCAATCAGCCCCAGCATTTT.

The chain employs TRBV27 and TRBJ2-2; the D gene is possibly TRBD1 (6 bases). The CDR3 totals 14 residues. The germline CDR1 and CDR2 sequences are MNHEY and SMNVEV (reference sequence). V was shortened by 6 bases and J by 6 bases, with 14 bases between the two germline ends. CDR3 region: CASSGQGIPGELFF. CDR3 in DNA: TGTGCCAGCAGCGGGCAGGGGATTCCCGGGGAGCTGTTTTTT.

V is TRBV3-1 (or the pseudogene TRBV3-2) and J is TRBJ2-1; the match to TRBD2 covers 7 bases. Germline CDR1 and CDR2: LGHDT and YNNKEL (reference sequence). The V gene end was trimmed by 4 bases and the J gene end by 9 bases; junction bases not matched to a gene: 24. This CDR3 has 19 amino acids. The DNA for the CDR3 is TGTGCCAGCAGCCTACCCCCTGGGGAGCGGGGCCTCTTTGTCAGTGAGCAGTTCTTC. It encodes CASSLPPGERGLFVSEQFF.

The chain joins TRBV25-1 to TRBJ2-3, with TRBD2 identical over 15 bases. This CDR3 is built from 13 residues. In germline, CDR1 is MGHDK, CDR2 SYGVNS. V gave up 8 bases and J gave up 6 bases; unmatched junction bases: 0. CDR3 protein: CASGLAGGDTQYF. CDR3 DNA sequence: TGTGCCAGCGGACTAGCGGGGGGGGATACGCAGTATTTT.

The chain is built from TRBV5-6 and TRBJ2-7; possible D gene TRBD2, 6 bases. CDR3 length equals 13 residues. Germline CDR1 SGHDT, CDR2 YYEEEE. V was pared by 4 bases and J by 7 bases, with 15 bases between. The CDR3 nucleotides are TGTGCCAGCAGCGGGACTTACCTCAGGGAGCAGTACTTC. This translates into CASSGTYLREQYF.

The chain carries TRBV6-5 and TRBJ1-6; tentatively, D is TRBD1 (6 bases). This CDR3 comprises 13 residues. Germline CDR1 and CDR2: MNHEY and SVGAGI. DNA of the CDR3: TGTGCTGGGAGACAGGACAATAATTCACCCCTCCACTTT. Its translation: CAGRQDNNSPLHF.

J is TRBJ1-6 and V is TRBV19; TRBD1 aligns across 7 bases. The trim removed 4 bases at V and 0 bases at J, leaving 12 bases unmatched. CDR3 size: 19 residues. Germline V lookup: CDR1 LNHDA, CDR2 SQIVND (reference sequence). This CDR3 reads CASSTPQGTTYSYNSPLHF. CDR3 nucleotides: TGTGCCAGTAGTACTCCACAGGGGACGACGTACTCCTATAATTCACCCCTCCACTTT.

The chain has TRBV19 and TRBJ1-1, with D perhaps TRBD1 (6 bases). CDR1 is LNHDA, CDR2 SQIVND, per germline (reference sequence). The CDR3 contains 10 residues. Trimming left V 9 bases short and J 6 bases short, with 8 bases between. In DNA, the CDR3 is TGTGCCAGCGGACAGCCTGAAGCTTTCTTT. This translates into CASGQPEAFF.

The chain uses TRBV28 and TRBJ2-2; the match to TRBD2 covers 10 bases. V trimming: 6 bases; J trimming: 5 bases; junction bases outside the gene matches: 9. Germline V gives CDR1 MDHEN, CDR2 SYDVKM. The CDR3 contains 16 residues. CDR3 sequence (DNA): TGTGCCAGCAGCCTCTCTAGCGGGAGACGGACCGGGGAGCTGTTTTTT. Protein: CASSLSSGRRTGELFF.